A selection of T cell receptor beta chains follows, all from one sample in a study of shared clonotypes between healthy human individuals. Using immunoSEQ multiplex PCR, the repertoire was profiled, and TCRdb retains in-frame clones only, with some absent. The sample shows fewer than 1.8 million clones, around 98.5% of them seen only once. Sequencing was performed on naive CD4+ T cells sorted from blood. The receptor source for this set is a man aged 25 to 40 in good health. Each CDR3 is given with its conserved first and last residue. Each record gives: clone size, D gene, J gene, V gene, CDR3 DNA, CDR3 protein. D genes are given only for firm matches. Rows may omit the clone size; those that give it use once, few, many or a size class.

abundance: NA
d_gene: NA
j_gene: TRBJ1-5
v_gene: TRBV4-2
CDR3nt: TGTGCCAGCAGCCAAGCCGCCCCCGGTCAGCCCCAGCATTTT
CDR3aa: CASSQAAPGQPQHF

abundance: once
d_gene: TRBD2
j_gene: TRBJ2-5
v_gene: TRBV15
CDR3nt: TGTGCCACCAGCCTCTTTGGGACTAGCGGGACCGAGACCCAGTACTTC
CDR3aa: CATSLFGTSGTETQYF

abundance: NA
d_gene: NA
j_gene: TRBJ2-7
v_gene: TRBV5-6
CDR3nt: TGTGCCAGCAGCTCCACAAGGGCGAGCGCCATCTACGAGCAGTACTTC
CDR3aa: CASSSTRASAIYEQYF

abundance: NA
d_gene: NA
j_gene: TRBJ2-4
v_gene: TRBV6-5
CDR3nt: TGTGCCAGCAGTCCCCGTGGCCTAGCCAAAAACATTCAGTACTTC
CDR3aa: CASSPRGLAKNIQYF

abundance: once
d_gene: TRBD1
j_gene: TRBJ2-7
v_gene: TRBV4-1
CDR3nt: TGCGCCAGCAGCCGTGATCAGGGGGCAGGCTTAGGGGGCTCCTACGAGCAGTACTTC
CDR3aa: CASSRDQGAGLGGSYEQYF

abundance: NA
d_gene: NA
j_gene: TRBJ1-5
v_gene: TRBV4-1
CDR3nt: TGCGCCAGCAGCCAAGACAATGACCAGAATCAGCCCCAGCATTTT
CDR3aa: CASSQDNDQNQPQHF

abundance: NA
d_gene: TRBD1
j_gene: TRBJ2-3
v_gene: TRBV7-3
CDR3nt: TGTGCCAGCAGCTTAAGACGGGTAGGGGGCGCAGATACGCAGTATTTT
CDR3aa: CASSLRRVGGADTQYF

abundance: NA
d_gene: TRBD1
j_gene: TRBJ1-5
v_gene: TRBV7-8
CDR3nt: TGTGCCAGCAGCGTGGGACAGGGGCTAGGTCAGCCCCAGCATTTT
CDR3aa: CASSVGQGLGQPQHF

abundance: NA
d_gene: TRBD1
j_gene: TRBJ1-1
v_gene: TRBV19
CDR3nt: TGTGCCAGTAGGGACAGGGGCCGAACTGAAGCTTTCTTT
CDR3aa: CASRDRGRTEAFF

abundance: once
d_gene: TRBD1
j_gene: TRBJ1-4
v_gene: TRBV28
CDR3nt: TGTGCCAGCAGTCGACAGGGGGCCTCCACTAATGAAAAACTGTTTTTT
CDR3aa: CASSRQGASTNEKLFF

abundance: NA
d_gene: NA
j_gene: TRBJ2-1
v_gene: TRBV29-1
CDR3nt: TGCAGCGTTGACAGGGACCCCTACAATGAGCAGTTCTTC
CDR3aa: CSVDRDPYNEQFF

abundance: NA
d_gene: TRBD2
j_gene: TRBJ2-7
v_gene: TRBV6-1
CDR3nt: TGTGCCAGTCGACTAGCACTAAACTACGAGCAGTACTTC
CDR3aa: CASRLALNYEQYF

abundance: NA
d_gene: TRBD1
j_gene: TRBJ2-3
v_gene: TRBV6-1
CDR3nt: TGTGCCAGCAGCCTCACGACAGGGGACACAGATACGCAGTATTTT
CDR3aa: CASSLTTGDTDTQYF

abundance: NA
d_gene: TRBD1
j_gene: TRBJ2-3
v_gene: TRBV9
CDR3nt: TGTGCCAGCAGCGCGGGGACAGGGGGCTGGGGCACAGATACGCAGTATTTT
CDR3aa: CASSAGTGGWGTDTQYF

abundance: NA
d_gene: TRBD2
j_gene: TRBJ2-3
v_gene: TRBV5-1
CDR3nt: TGCGCCAGCAGCCCCCCGACTAGCGGGATGCCAGATACGCAGTATTTT
CDR3aa: CASSPPTSGMPDTQYF

abundance: once
d_gene: NA
j_gene: TRBJ1-1
v_gene: TRBV28
CDR3nt: TGTGCCAGCAGTTTATGGGGACAGAACACTGAAGCTTTCTTT
CDR3aa: CASSLWGQNTEAFF

abundance: NA
d_gene: TRBD2
j_gene: TRBJ2-1
v_gene: TRBV10-2
CDR3nt: TGCGCCAGCAGTCCCTCGGGCGGGAGGAAGTACAATGAGCAGTTCTTC
CDR3aa: CASSPSGGRKYNEQFF

abundance: NA
d_gene: NA
j_gene: TRBJ1-5
v_gene: TRBV28
CDR3nt: TGTGCCAGCAGTTTAATAGAGGGTTTAAGCAATCAGCCCCAGCATTTT
CDR3aa: CASSLIEGLSNQPQHF

abundance: NA
d_gene: TRBD2
j_gene: TRBJ2-5
v_gene: TRBV29-1
CDR3nt: TGCAGCGGCGGAGGTCTAGCGGGAGCTGAGACCCAGTACTTC
CDR3aa: CSGGGLAGAETQYF

abundance: NA
d_gene: NA
j_gene: TRBJ1-4
v_gene: TRBV5-1
CDR3nt: TGCGCCAGCAGGGAGGGACAAGCTAATGAAAAACTGTTTTTT
CDR3aa: CASREGQANEKLFF

abundance: NA
d_gene: NA
j_gene: TRBJ2-3
v_gene: TRBV29-1
CDR3nt: TGCAGCGTTGTCCCCGGACCCACAGATACGCAGTATTTT
CDR3aa: CSVVPGPTDTQYF

abundance: once
d_gene: TRBD2
j_gene: TRBJ2-7
v_gene: TRBV5-4
CDR3nt: TGTGCCAGCAGCTCCGGGACTAGCGGGGTCTACTACGAGCAGTACTTC
CDR3aa: CASSSGTSGVYYEQYF

abundance: NA
d_gene: NA
j_gene: TRBJ2-7
v_gene: TRBV18
CDR3nt: TGTGCCAGCTCACCAGGGACACGCGAGCAGTACTTC
CDR3aa: CASSPGTREQYF

abundance: NA
d_gene: TRBD1
j_gene: TRBJ1-4
v_gene: TRBV10-3
CDR3nt: TGTGCCACACAAACAGGGGCGTCGGCTAATGAAAAACTGTTTTTT
CDR3aa: CATQTGASANEKLFF

abundance: NA
d_gene: TRBD2
j_gene: TRBJ2-7
v_gene: TRBV28
CDR3nt: TGTGCCAGCAGTTCCCCGGGGACTAGCGGGAGGTACGAGCAGTACTTC
CDR3aa: CASSSPGTSGRYEQYF